The 31 T cell receptor beta chains listed next were all sequenced from one sample in a study of control samples from healthy donors and cancer patients. Sequencing used immunoSEQ multiplex PCR; TCRdb keeps in-frame clones, though not all of them. This table holds 100,000 to 150,000 clones, 80% to 90% found once. Sequences were obtained from blood. These receptors were collected from a man aged 35-49 years in good health.

The rearrangement uses TRBV14 and TRBJ1-6, with 10 bases that match TRBD1. The V gene's germline CDR1 is SGHDN and CDR2 FVKESK. CDR3 length equals 22 residues. Unmatched junction bases numbered 28, after V lost 5 bases and J lost 9 bases. The DNA for the CDR3 is TGTGCCAGCAGCGATAGTTTTTACTTCAAAAAAACCGGGACAGGGGATCGTTCACCCCTCCACTTT. It is translated as CASSDSFYFKKTGTGDRSPLHF.

The CDR3 DNA sequence: TGTGCCAGCAGCTTAGGTCCCGACAGGAAGGAGGCCTATGGCTACACCTTC. Translated: CASSLGPDRKEAYGYTF. The rearrangement joins TRBV7-9 to TRBJ1-2; maybe TRBD1 (6 bases). From germline, CDR1 is SEHNR and CDR2 FQNEAQ (reference sequence). The CDR3 is made up of 17 amino acids. V was trimmed by 1 base and J by 4 bases, leaving 19 bases between them. Full variable domain (remainder filled in from reference TRBV7-9 and TRBJ1-2): DTGVSQNPRHKITKRGQNVTFRCDPISEHNRLYWYRQTLGQGPEFLTYFQNEAQLEKSRLLSDRFSAERPKGSFSTLEIQRTEQGDSAMYLCASSLGPDRKEAYGYTFGSGTRLTVV.

The rearrangement uses TRBV5-1 and TRBJ2-7; 7 bases align to TRBD1. V trimming: 4 bases; J trimming: 2 bases; junction bases outside the gene matches: 6. The CDR3 loop spans 14 amino acids. Germline-derived CDR1 and CDR2 are SGHRS and YFSETQ. The CDR3 loop reads CASSPWTGPYEQYF. CDR3 DNA: TGCGCCAGCAGCCCCTGGACAGGCCCCTACGAGCAGTACTTC.

The V and J genes are TRBV25-1 and TRBJ2-7; 12 bases match TRBD1. This CDR3 comprises 15 residues. Per germline, CDR1 MGHDK and CDR2 SYGVNS. Trimming at V came to 6 bases and at J to 4 bases, leaving 7 bases not matched to a gene. The CDR3 nucleotides read TGTGCCAGCAGGATCGGGACAGGGGGCCTGTACGAGCAGTACTTC. It is translated as CASRIGTGGLYEQYF.

The chain links TRBV5-6 to TRBJ2-7, with 9 bases lining up with TRBD1. The CDR3 consists of 15 residues. The ends lost 5 bases at V and 5 bases at J; junction bases unmatched: 11. Germline V gives CDR1 SGHDT, CDR2 YYEEEE. The chain's CDR3 is CASRRSGTGSNEQYF. CDR3 DNA: TGTGCCAGCAGGCGGTCCGGGACAGGGTCCAACGAGCAGTACTTC.

The chain has TRBV3-1 (or the pseudogene TRBV3-2) and TRBJ1-2; D may be TRBD1 (5 bases). Germline V gene data show CDR1 as LGHDT and CDR2 as YNNKEL (reference sequence). The CDR3 length is 13 residues. The V gene lost 4 bases and the J gene lost 8 bases, with 14 bases spanning the gap. Here the CDR3 reads CASSPNRGRGYTF. DNA for the CDR3: TGTGCCAGCAGCCCTAACCGGGGACGAGGCTACACCTTC.

The rearrangement uses TRBV18 and TRBJ1-1; D may be TRBD1 (6 bases). This CDR3 has 15 amino acids. CDR1 KGHSH and CDR2 LQKENI come from the germline V gene. V lost 5 bases and J lost 0, with 13 bases in between. CDR3 amino acids: CASSLTGPMNTEAFF. CDR3 sequence (DNA): TGTGCCAGCTCATTGACAGGACCGATGAACACTGAAGCTTTCTTT.

The rearrangement uses TRBV25-1 and TRBJ1-5, with D possibly TRBD1 on 5 matching bases. The CDR3 is 14 amino acids. Trimming pared 6 bases from V and 3 bases from J, leaving 12 bases between. CDR1 and CDR2 (germline): MGHDK, SYGVNS. CDR3 residues: CASRGAGINQPQHF. For the CDR3, the DNA is TGTGCCAGCAGAGGGGCGGGAATCAATCAGCCCCAGCATTTT.

Of note for this clone: Other DNA sequences in the same sample also yield this CDR3. The chain links TRBV18 to TRBJ2-4, with TRBD2 as a possible D gene (6 bases). CDR1 and CDR2 (germline): KGHSH, LQKENI. This CDR3 has 12 amino acids. The ends were cut back, 3 bases at V and 6 bases at J, with 6 bases in the middle. The CDR3 DNA sequence: TGTGCCAGCTCACCGGAGGGAAACATTCAGTACTTC. Translated: CASSPEGNIQYF.

The rearrangement links TRBV19 to TRBJ1-5, with a possible D match to TRBD1 (5 bases). V lost 9 bases to trimming and J lost 4 bases, with 10 bases between them. Looked up from germline, CDR1 is LNHDA and CDR2 is SQIVND (reference sequence). The CDR3 extends over 12 amino acids. Here the CDR3 reads CASEAGNQPQHF. The CDR3 DNA follows: TGTGCCAGCGAGGCAGGGAATCAGCCCCAGCATTTT.

This sequence joins TRBV24-1 and TRBJ2-3, with TRBD2 matching over 8 bases. The J segment lost 6 bases and the V segment lost 0 bases, leaving 10 bases of the junction unmatched. Germline values: CDR1 KGHDR, CDR2 SFDVKD. This CDR3 region has 17 residues. The CDR3 sequence: CATSDLDWGLGGDTQYF. CDR3 nucleotides: TGTGCCACCAGTGATTTGGACTGGGGACTAGGAGGGGATACGCAGTATTTT.

The chain carries TRBV5-8 and TRBJ2-3; D possibly corresponds to TRBD2 (6 bases). Germline lookup yields CDR1 SGHTS and CDR2 YDEGEE. V was trimmed by 6 bases and J by 1 base, leaving 12 bases between them. The CDR3 spans 14 residues. The CDR3 nucleotides are TGTGCCAGCACCTGGGGGGTAGGCACAGATACGCAGTATTTT. This gives the protein CASTWGVGTDTQYF.

The gene calls are TRBV9 and TRBJ2-2; 11 nucleotides line up with TRBD1. The CDR3 covers 15 residues. Germline CDR1 reads SGDLS; CDR2 reads YYNGEE. V gave up 4 bases and J gave up 6 bases; unmatched junction bases: 5. CDR3 loop: CASSRTGGFSGELFF. The CDR3 coding sequence is TGTGCCAGCAGCCGGACAGGGGGCTTCTCCGGGGAGCTGTTTTTT.

The genes are TRBV7-2 and TRBJ1-6, with a weak D call TRBD1 (5 bases). The CDR3 has 16 residues. V was pared by 6 bases and J by 0 bases, with 12 bases between. Germline values: CDR1 SGHTA, CDR2 FQGNSA. The CDR3 sequence: CASRSADSSYNSPLHF. The CDR3 DNA follows: TGTGCCAGCAGGTCAGCAGACAGCTCCTATAATTCACCCCTCCACTTT. Together with reference TRBV7-2 and TRBJ1-6, the CDR3 gives the full variable domain: GAGVSQSPSNKVTEKGKDVELRCDPISGHTALYWYRQSLGQGLEFLIYFQGNSAPDKSGLPSDRFSAERTGGSVSTLTIQRTQQEDSAVYLCASRSADSSYNSPLHFGNGTRLTVT.

The chain employs TRBV24-1 and TRBJ2-1; perhaps D is TRBD1 or TRBD2 (5 bases each). Germline assignment: CDR1 KGHDR and CDR2 SFDVKD. The V end was cut by 1 base, the J end by 1 base, with 16 bases between. The CDR3 has 18 residues. The CDR3 DNA sequence: TGTGCCACCAGTGATTTCGGGGTAGACAGAAAATCCTACAATGAGCAGTTCTTC. The encoded protein is CATSDFGVDRKSYNEQFF.

Turning to this clone: Other DNA sequences within the sample encode an identical CDR3. V gene TRBV12-3 or TRBV12-4 combines with J gene TRBJ1-2; perhaps TRBD1 as D (5 bases). The ends were cut back, 1 base at V and 5 bases at J, with 8 bases in the middle. The CDR3 contains 13 residues. The CDR3 loop is CASSLGGRYGYTF. DNA for the CDR3: TGTGCCAGCAGTTTAGGGGGGAGATATGGCTACACCTTC.

The chain has TRBV7-2 and TRBJ2-7; D may be TRBD1 (6 bases). The V and J ends lost 4 bases and 2 bases respectively, with 12 bases between them. In germline, CDR1 is SGHTA, CDR2 FQGNSA. The CDR3 runs 14 residues. The CDR3 sequence is CASSSGDGPYEQYF. CDR3 nucleotides: TGTGCCAGCAGCTCAGGGGACGGCCCCTACGAGCAGTACTTC. Variable domain in full (rest from reference TRBV7-2 and TRBJ2-7): GAGVSQSPSNKVTEKGKDVELRCDPISGHTALYWYRQSLGQGLEFLIYFQGNSAPDKSGLPSDRFSAERTGGSVSTLTIQRTQQEDSAVYLCASSSGDGPYEQYFGPGTRLTVT.

The V gene is TRBV5-1, the J gene TRBJ2-3; D uncertain. V was clipped by 1 base and J by 1 base, with 7 bases between them. Germline lookup yields CDR1 SGHRS and CDR2 YFSETQ. This CDR3 comprises 14 residues. Here the CDR3 reads CASSLTVGTDTQYF. DNA of the CDR3: TGCGCCAGCAGCTTGACAGTTGGCACAGATACGCAGTATTTT.

The sample holds one count of this clone. The chain is built from TRBV6-5 and TRBJ2-2; TRBD2 aligns across 8 bases. Per germline, CDR1 MNHEY and CDR2 SVGAGI. This CDR3 is built from 15 residues. With V trimmed by 7 bases and J by 8 bases, 12 bases remained unmatched. The CDR3 nucleotides read TGTGCCAGCACCCCCCTAACGGGGGGGCCTGGGGAGCTGTTTTTT. This codes for CASTPLTGGPGELFF.

The chain has TRBV30 and TRBJ1-3, with D hard to call. The CDR3 has 12 residues. In germline, CDR1 is GTSNPN, CDR2 SVGIG (reference sequence). Trimming removed 4 bases from V and 4 bases from J, with 8 bases in between. The CDR3 reads CAWKFVGNTIYF. The CDR3, as DNA: TGTGCCTGGAAGTTCGTGGGAAACACCATATATTTT.

This sequence joins TRBV10-1 and TRBJ1-6; the D gene is possibly TRBD1 (6 bases). V was trimmed by 6 bases and J by 9 bases, leaving 18 bases between them. CDR1 and CDR2 from the germline V gene are WNHNN and SYGVQD (reference sequence). The CDR3 extends over 15 amino acids. CDR3 sequence: CASSRGTGPGSPLHF. In DNA, the CDR3 is TGCGCCAGCAGCCGGGGAACAGGGCCTGGTTCACCCCTCCACTTT.

The J gene is TRBJ2-1, the V gene TRBV10-3; D gene unclear. The CDR3 spans 11 residues. V was pared by 3 bases and J by 10 bases, with 7 bases between. Germline V CDR1 and CDR2: ENHRY, SYGVKD. The CDR3 bases are TGTGCCATCAGTGACAGCTTCGAGCAGTTCTTC. Translating gives CAISDSFEQFF.

The chain employs TRBV12-5 and TRBJ2-1, with 13 bases that match TRBD2. After removal of 0 bases from V and 5 bases from J, the junction contained 7 bases not matched to a gene. This CDR3 spans 18 amino acids. Germline V gene lookup returns CDR1 LGHNT and CDR2 FRNRAP. In DNA form, the CDR3 reads TGTGCTAGTGGTTTGGTTACTAGCGGGGGGGCCAGGAACAATGAGCAGTTCTTC. This gives the protein CASGLVTSGGARNNEQFF.

The chain recombines TRBV4-3 with TRBJ1-2; the D is unclear. The CDR3 has 15 amino acids. V was trimmed by 4 bases and J by 3 bases, leaving 15 bases between them. Per germline, CDR1 LGHNA and CDR2 YSLEER. CDR3 in amino acids: CASSPLGGSDYGYTF. As DNA, the CDR3 is TGCGCCAGCAGCCCCTTAGGAGGGTCGGACTATGGCTACACCTTC.

This chain uses TRBV18 with TRBJ2-3, with TRBD1 as a possible D gene (6 bases). The germline V gene has CDR1 KGHSH and CDR2 LQKENI. CDR3 length: 15 residues. V gave up 3 bases and J gave up 5 bases, with 15 bases separating them. The CDR3 loop is CASSPAGQRKDTQYF. CDR3 in DNA: TGTGCCAGCTCACCCGCCGGACAGAGAAAAGATACGCAGTATTTT.

This chain links TRBV9 with TRBJ2-3; 13 bases align to TRBD2. The CDR3 length is 17 residues. Trimming at V came to 3 bases and at J to 5 bases, leaving 9 bases not matched to a gene. Germline CDR1 is SGDLS and CDR2 is YYNGEE. The CDR3 is CASSAQLAGGSVDTQYF. The CDR3 DNA reads TGTGCCAGCAGCGCCCAACTAGCGGGGGGGTCTGTAGATACGCAGTATTTT.

This chain uses TRBV9 with TRBJ1-1; D is undetermined. Trimming pared 0 bases from V and 7 bases from J, leaving 13 bases between. The germline gives CDR1 SGDLS, CDR2 YYNGEE. This CDR3 spans 14 amino acids. CDR3 region: CASSVVGGAVEAFF. In nucleotides, the CDR3 is TGTGCCAGCAGCGTAGTCGGCGGTGCTGTTGAAGCTTTCTTT.

The chain combines TRBV6-2 or TRBV6-3 with TRBJ2-7; TRBD1 matches 7 bases. The germline CDR1 and CDR2 sequences are MNHEY and SVGEGT. The J segment lost 7 bases and the V segment lost 0 bases, leaving 9 bases of the junction unmatched. This CDR3 is built from 15 residues. CDR3 protein: CASSYSQGKGTEQYF. The CDR3 coding sequence is TGTGCCAGCAGTTACTCACAGGGGAAAGGGACGGAGCAGTACTTC.

This chain joins TRBV10-3 and TRBJ2-2; 7 positions match TRBD2. The CDR3 sequence is 15 residues long. V shed 3 bases and J 5 bases; nucleotides not matched to a gene: 6. CDR1 is ENHRY and CDR2 is SYGVKD in the germline V gene. CDR3 DNA: TGTGCCATCAGTGATATGGGCGGGGGAACCGGGGAGCTGTTTTTT. Amino acids: CAISDMGGGTGELFF.

The chain carries TRBV11-2 and TRBJ2-5, with D unclear. The germline V gene encodes CDR1 SGHAT and CDR2 FQNNGV. The CDR3 consists of 13 residues. V was shortened by 2 bases and J by 3 bases, with 7 bases between the two germline ends. The CDR3 loop is CASSLSLKETQYF. Written as DNA, the CDR3 is TGTGCCAGCAGCTTAAGTCTAAAAGAGACCCAGTACTTC.

This clone showed up just once. The chain uses TRBV10-3 and TRBJ2-1; D might be TRBD1 or TRBD2, each matching 5 bases. CDR1 and CDR2 (germline): ENHRY, SYGVKD. Trimming shortened V by 6 bases and J by 6 bases, and 9 bases separated the two germline ends. The CDR3 loop spans 12 amino acids. The CDR3 spells CAISGTGNEQFF. CDR3 in DNA: TGTGCCATCAGCGGGACGGGCAATGAGCAGTTCTTC.